The 13 T cell receptor beta chains presented below share a single source sample, sequenced in a study of PD-1 blockade in classical Hodgkin lymphoma. Each patient relapsed following autologous stem cell transplantation, and prior brentuximab vedotin exposure differed. Profiled with immunoSEQ multiplex PCR; TCRdb holds only in-frame clones, not every one. The sample shows approximately 100,000 clones, roughly 90% of them seen only once. The sample was peripheral blood mononuclear cells (PBMCs), taken at baseline. Receptors originate from a human donor with classical Hodgkin lymphoma.

CDR3 DNA sequence: TGTGCCAGCAGCCTGGTTTCCGGGCACCAAGGAAATCAGCCCCAGCATTTT. It translates to CASSLVSGHQGNQPQHF. The chain has TRBV5-8 and TRBJ1-5; no definite D call. Germline V CDR1 and CDR2: SGHTS, YDEGEE. This CDR3 has 17 residues. Trimming removed 4 bases at V and 4 bases at J, with 21 bases between.

The V call is TRBV6-1, the J call TRBJ2-2; 7 bases agree with TRBD2. The V segment lost 7 bases and the J segment 1 base; nucleotides outside the gene matches: 3. CDR1 is MNHNS, CDR2 SASEGT, per germline. The CDR3 extends over 14 amino acids. The CDR3: CASIGGRNTGELFF. For the CDR3, the DNA is TGTGCCAGCATCGGCGGGAGGAACACCGGGGAGCTGTTTTTT.

The rearrangement links TRBV19 to TRBJ2-3; D gene ambiguous. This CDR3 comprises 17 residues. Germline CDR1 is LNHDA and CDR2 is SQIVND (reference sequence). V was clipped by 5 bases and J by 0 bases, with 18 bases between them. For the CDR3, the DNA is TGTGCCAGTAGTGCTCGACGTGGCCAACCGAGCACAGATACGCAGTATTTT. Residues: CASSARRGQPSTDTQYF. Based on the CDR3 plus reference TRBV19 and TRBJ2-3, the full variable domain is DGGITQSPKYLFRKEGQNVTLSCEQNLNHDAMYWYRQDPGQGLRLIYYSQIVNDFQKGDIAEGYSVSREKKESFPLTVTSAQKNPTAFYLCASSARRGQPSTDTQYFGPGTRLTVL.

This clone was observed a single time. The chain joins TRBV2 to TRBJ2-7; TRBD1 aligns across 9 bases. The CDR3 sequence is 13 residues long. In germline, CDR1 is SNHLY, CDR2 FYNNEI. The V segment lost 6 bases and the J segment 0 bases; nucleotides outside the gene matches: 0. CDR3 in amino acids: CASRGQGSYEQYF. CDR3 coding DNA: TGTGCCAGCAGGGGACAGGGCTCCTACGAGCAGTACTTC.

The chain links TRBV28 to TRBJ1-5; 7 bases agree with TRBD1. V shed 5 bases and J 0 bases; nucleotides not matched to a gene: 7. There are 16 residues in the CDR3. The germline CDR1 and CDR2 sequences are MDHEN and SYDVKM. The CDR3 nucleotides are TGTGCCAGCAGTACCCGACAGGGTAATAGCAATCAGCCCCAGCATTTT. As protein: CASSTRQGNSNQPQHF.

The chain combines TRBV4-1 with TRBJ1-5; D not certain. Germline lookup yields CDR1 MGHRA and CDR2 YSYEKL. V lost 0 bases to trimming and J lost 4 bases, with 25 bases between them. The CDR3 is 20 residues long. CDR3 amino acids: CASSQDGRVDPLDRNQPQHF. CDR3 DNA sequence: TGCGCCAGCAGCCAAGATGGTAGGGTGGACCCTCTAGATAGGAATCAGCCCCAGCATTTT.

The chain recombines TRBV7-2 with TRBJ2-5, with no clear D. The CDR3 length is 13 residues. V was trimmed by 1 base and J by 5 bases, leaving 8 bases between them. Germline lookup yields CDR1 SGHTA and CDR2 FQGNSA. CDR3 in DNA: TGTGCCAGCAGCTTAGTTGAATACGAGACCCAGTACTTC. Its protein is CASSLVEYETQYF.

This clone occurred once. The chain links TRBV9 to TRBJ2-7; 7 nucleotides line up with TRBD1. After removal of 0 bases from V and 2 bases from J, the junction contained 8 bases not matched to a gene. The CDR3 sequence is 16 residues long. Looked up from germline, CDR1 is SGDLS and CDR2 is YYNGEE. The CDR3 spells CASSVGKGAPAYEQYF. The CDR3 nucleotides are TGTGCCAGCAGCGTAGGTAAGGGGGCGCCCGCCTACGAGCAGTACTTC.

In its sample, this clone was seen a few times. The chain couples TRBV5-1 to TRBJ2-2, with 8 positions matching TRBD2. Per germline, CDR1 SGHRS and CDR2 YFSETQ. The J segment lost 3 bases and the V segment lost 8 bases, leaving 12 bases of the junction unmatched. CDR3 length: 16 amino acids. In nucleotides, the CDR3 is TGCGCCAGTGGCCGCCGCGGGGGGCAAGACACCGGGGAGCTGTTTTTT. Protein: CASGRRGGQDTGELFF.

This clone was seen only once. The V gene is TRBV19, the J gene TRBJ2-3; D is unclear. Germline V gives CDR1 LNHDA, CDR2 SQIVND (reference sequence). The ends were cut back, 4 bases at V and 2 bases at J, with 13 bases in the middle. CDR3 size: 15 residues. The CDR3 nucleotides are TGTGCCAGTAGTAAACGGACGCTTCACACAGATACGCAGTATTTT. Its protein is CASSKRTLHTDTQYF.

The rearrangement uses TRBV5-1 and TRBJ2-7; 11 nucleotides agree with TRBD2. The germline gives CDR1 SGHRS, CDR2 YFSETQ. There are 15 residues in the CDR3. After removal of 3 bases from V and 1 base from J, the junction contained 3 bases not matched to a gene. The CDR3 protein is CASSSGLAASYEQYF. DNA for the CDR3: TGCGCCAGCAGCTCGGGACTAGCGGCTTCCTACGAGCAGTACTTC.

This clone was recorded once. This sequence joins TRBV28 and TRBJ2-1, with 7 bases identical to TRBD2. Germline CDR1 reads MDHEN; CDR2 reads SYDVKM. There are 13 residues in the CDR3. Trimming removed 3 bases from V and 7 bases from J; junction bases left unmatched: 3. The CDR3 protein is CASSFAGVNEQFF. Here the CDR3 DNA reads TGTGCCAGCAGTTTTGCGGGAGTAAATGAGCAGTTCTTC.

This chain links TRBV30 with TRBJ2-2; D remains unclear. The V and J ends lost 0 bases and 4 bases respectively, with 9 bases between them. CDR3 length equals 14 residues. CDR1 and CDR2 (germline): GTSNPN, SVGIG (reference sequence). The CDR3 reads CAWSVLPLTGELFF. The CDR3 DNA sequence: TGTGCCTGGAGTGTACTCCCCCTCACCGGGGAGCTGTTTTTT. Supplemented by reference TRBV30 and TRBJ2-2, the full variable domain reads SQTIHQWPATLVQPVGSPLSLECTVEGTSNPNLYWYRQAAGRGLQLLFYSVGIGQISSEVPQNLSASRPQDRQFILSSKKLLLSDSGFYLCAWSVLPLTGELFFGEGSRLTVL.